The sample holds a few counts of the clone carrying this T cell receptor (beta chain). Its specificity is not known. Clones were sequenced by immunoSEQ multiplex PCR, and TCRdb holds only the in-frame ones, with some missing. Among fewer than 150,000 clones, around 90% were seen once, and the ten largest hold 1.4% to 1.5%. This sample was taken from a study of T cell responses to AZD1222 COVID-19 vaccine. Study findings and constraints: Spike-specific TCR breadth rose after two AZD1222 doses, and depth rose as well. After the peak T cell response, and only then, were repertoires sampled. At study baseline, merely five or six AZD1222 recipients were seropositive. Most donors were white British and more were female, and clonal diversity was possibly underestimated.

Germline V gives CDR1 SGHAT, CDR2 FQNNGV. With 4 bases clipped from V and 9 bases from J, the junction kept 7 bases outside the gene matches. The CDR3 length is 13 residues. The receptor comes from an adult in good health. Material: peripheral blood, obtained on day 0 of AZD1222 vaccination. The chain combines TRBV11-2 with TRBJ2-7, with 9 positions matching TRBD2. As DNA, the CDR3 is TGTGCCAGCAGCTCCAATAGCGGGGGCGGGCAGTACTTC. This sequence encodes CASSSNSGGGQYF.